This T cell receptor beta chain is from a study of T cell responses to AZD1222 COVID-19 vaccine. Study information: Second-dose intervals near 4 or 12 weeks were combined.

This table comes from immunoSEQ multiplex PCR, and its TCRdb copy is limited to in-frame clones, with some not included. The sample contains about 78,000 clones, roughly 87% of which appear only once. Overall study results and limits: The peak T cell response came first, and repertoires were sampled only after it.

Germline CDR1 reads LNHDA; CDR2 reads SQIVND (reference sequence). CDR3 length: 12 amino acids. V lost 6 bases, J lost 7 bases, and 10 bases lay in between. Remarks on this clone: Its matching antigen is unknown.

The V gene is TRBV19, the J gene TRBJ1-5; a weak D match, TRBD1 (6 bases). The receptor comes from an adult in good health. Sample: peripheral blood, taken on day 0 of AZD1222 vaccination. Written as DNA, the CDR3 is TGTGCCAGTAGAACAGGGCCACAGCCCCAGCATTTT. Translating it yields CASRTGPQPQHF.